The TCR beta chain under discussion was sequenced for a study of beta chain features in type 1 diabetes. Sequencing targeted expressed TCRB transcripts, as all isolated RNA had been reverse transcribed. Only in-frame clones appear in the TCRdb table, and some are missing; sequencing was by immunoSEQ multiplex PCR. This sample has approximately 150,000 clones, with 9.7% found just once. This clone has ten or more counts. This CDR3 contains 15 residues. Losses at the gene ends were 0 bases for V and 6 bases for J; bases not matched to a gene: 5. Germline assignment: CDR1 LGHNA and CDR2 YSLEER. The rearrangement links TRBV4-3 to TRBJ2-7; 10 nucleotides align to TRBD2. Sequenced sample: central memory CD4+ T cells from blood. This sequence originates from a woman in her thirties or forties in good health. Here the CDR3 reads CASSQDLAGELEQYF. The CDR3 bases are TGCGCCAGCAGCCAAGATCTAGCGGGGGAACTCGAGCAGTACTTC.